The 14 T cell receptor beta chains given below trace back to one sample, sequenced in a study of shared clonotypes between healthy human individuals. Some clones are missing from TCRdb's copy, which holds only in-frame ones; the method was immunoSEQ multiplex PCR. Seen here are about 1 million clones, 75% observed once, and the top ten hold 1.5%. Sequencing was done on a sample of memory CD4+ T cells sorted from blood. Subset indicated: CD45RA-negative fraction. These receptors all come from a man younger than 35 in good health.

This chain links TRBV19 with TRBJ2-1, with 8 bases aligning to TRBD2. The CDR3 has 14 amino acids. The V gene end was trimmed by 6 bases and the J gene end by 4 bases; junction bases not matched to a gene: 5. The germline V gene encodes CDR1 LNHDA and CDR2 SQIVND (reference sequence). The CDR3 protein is CASRSSGPYNEQFF. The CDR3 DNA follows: TGTGCCAGTAGGTCTAGCGGGCCGTACAATGAGCAGTTCTTC.

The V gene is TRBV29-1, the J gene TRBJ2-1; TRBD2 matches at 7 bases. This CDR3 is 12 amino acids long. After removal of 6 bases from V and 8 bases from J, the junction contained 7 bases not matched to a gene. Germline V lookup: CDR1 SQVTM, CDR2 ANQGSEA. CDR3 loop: CSVAVAGDEQFF. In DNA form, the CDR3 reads TGCAGCGTCGCCGTTGCGGGGGATGAGCAGTTCTTC.

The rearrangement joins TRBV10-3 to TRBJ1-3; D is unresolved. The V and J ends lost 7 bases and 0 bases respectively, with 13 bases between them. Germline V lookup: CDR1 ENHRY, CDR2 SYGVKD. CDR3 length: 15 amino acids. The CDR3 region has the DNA TGTGCCATCACCGACCCCAGGAGCTCTGGAAACACCATATATTTT. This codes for CAITDPRSSGNTIYF.

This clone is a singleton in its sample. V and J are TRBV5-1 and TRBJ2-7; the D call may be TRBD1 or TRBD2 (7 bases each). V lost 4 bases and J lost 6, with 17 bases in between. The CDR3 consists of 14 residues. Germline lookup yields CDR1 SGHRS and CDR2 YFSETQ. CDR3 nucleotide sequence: TGCGCCAGCAGCCTTAATCAGGGGGGGAGCGAGCAGTACTTC. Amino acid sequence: CASSLNQGGSEQYF.

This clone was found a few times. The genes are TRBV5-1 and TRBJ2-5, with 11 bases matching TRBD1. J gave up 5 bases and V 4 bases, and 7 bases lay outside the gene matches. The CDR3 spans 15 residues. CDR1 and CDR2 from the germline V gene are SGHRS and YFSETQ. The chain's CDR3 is CASSAGQGARETQYF. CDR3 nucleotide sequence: TGCGCCAGCAGCGCTGGACAGGGGGCGCGGGAGACCCAGTACTTC.

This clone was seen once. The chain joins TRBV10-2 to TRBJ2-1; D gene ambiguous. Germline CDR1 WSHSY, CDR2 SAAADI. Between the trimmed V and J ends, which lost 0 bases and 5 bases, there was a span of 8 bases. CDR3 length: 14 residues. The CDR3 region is CASSESGNHNEQFF. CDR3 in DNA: TGCGCCAGCAGTGAGTCGGGGAACCACAATGAGCAGTTCTTC.

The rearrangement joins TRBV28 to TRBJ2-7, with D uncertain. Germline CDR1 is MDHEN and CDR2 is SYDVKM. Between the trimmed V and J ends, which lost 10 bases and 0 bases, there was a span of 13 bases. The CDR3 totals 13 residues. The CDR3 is CATLGGSSYEQYF. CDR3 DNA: TGTGCCACCCTTGGCGGTTCCTCCTACGAGCAGTACTTC.

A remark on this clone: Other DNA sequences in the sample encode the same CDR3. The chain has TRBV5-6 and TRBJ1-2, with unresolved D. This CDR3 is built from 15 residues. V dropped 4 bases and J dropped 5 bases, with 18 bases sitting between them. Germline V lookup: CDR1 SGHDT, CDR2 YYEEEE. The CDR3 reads CASSPPGGEGYGYTF. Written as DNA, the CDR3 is TGTGCCAGCAGCCCCCCGGGCGGGGAAGGTTATGGCTACACCTTC.

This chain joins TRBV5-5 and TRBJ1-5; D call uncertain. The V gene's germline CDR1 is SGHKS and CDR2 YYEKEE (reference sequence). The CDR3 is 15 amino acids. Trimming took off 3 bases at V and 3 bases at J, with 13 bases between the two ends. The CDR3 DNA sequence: TGTGCCAGCAGCTCTGGACGGACCTTCAATCAGCCCCAGCATTTT. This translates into CASSSGRTFNQPQHF. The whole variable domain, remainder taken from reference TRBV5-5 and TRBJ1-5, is DAGVTQSPTHLIKTRGQQVTLRCSPISGHKSVSWYQQVLGQGPQFIFQYYEKEERGRGNFPDRFSARQFPNYSSELNVNALLLGDSALYLCASSSGRTFNQPQHFGDGTRLSIL.

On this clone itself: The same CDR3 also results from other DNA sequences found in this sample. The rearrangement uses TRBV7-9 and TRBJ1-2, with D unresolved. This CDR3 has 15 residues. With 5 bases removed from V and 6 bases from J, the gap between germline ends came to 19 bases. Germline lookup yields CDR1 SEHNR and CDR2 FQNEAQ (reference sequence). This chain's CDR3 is CASSHSTRISDGYTF. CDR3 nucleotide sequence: TGTGCCAGCAGCCATAGTACAAGAATAAGTGATGGCTACACCTTC.

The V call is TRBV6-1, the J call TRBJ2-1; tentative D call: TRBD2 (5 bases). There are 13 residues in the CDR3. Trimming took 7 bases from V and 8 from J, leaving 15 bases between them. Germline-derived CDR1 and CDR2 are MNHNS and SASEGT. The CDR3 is CASIQLGRDEQFF. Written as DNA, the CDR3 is TGTGCCAGCATTCAACTAGGTCGGGATGAGCAGTTCTTC.

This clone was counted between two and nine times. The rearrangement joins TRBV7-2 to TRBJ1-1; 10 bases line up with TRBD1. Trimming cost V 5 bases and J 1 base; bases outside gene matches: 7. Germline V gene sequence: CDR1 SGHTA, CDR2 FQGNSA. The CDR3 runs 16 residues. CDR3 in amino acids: CASSRQGALENTEAFF. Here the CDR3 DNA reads TGTGCCAGCAGCCGACAGGGGGCTCTAGAGAACACTGAAGCTTTCTTT.

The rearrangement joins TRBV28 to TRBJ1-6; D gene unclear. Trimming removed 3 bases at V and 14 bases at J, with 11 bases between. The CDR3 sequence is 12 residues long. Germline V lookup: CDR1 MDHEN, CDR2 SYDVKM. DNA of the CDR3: TGTGCCAGCAGTTTCCTCTCCTTAGCCCTCCACTTT. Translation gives CASSFLSLALHF.

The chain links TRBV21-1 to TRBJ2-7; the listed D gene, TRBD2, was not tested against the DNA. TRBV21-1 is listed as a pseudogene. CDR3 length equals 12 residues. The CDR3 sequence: CASRGRSYEQYF. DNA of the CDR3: TGTGCCAGCAGAGGGAGAAGCTACGAGCAGTACTTC.